This passage covers 15 T cell receptor beta chains from one sample sequenced in a study of T cell changes during pregnancy in multiple sclerosis. TCRdb's copy holds only in-frame clones and misses some; the assay was immunoSEQ multiplex PCR. Here the sample spans more than 100,000 clones, roughly 92% being singletons. The sample in question was peripheral blood, obtained after pregnancy. The source is a female donor with multiple sclerosis, enrolled in a pregnancy study.

This clone has just a few counts. This chain uses TRBV9 with TRBJ1-1; a possible D gene is TRBD1 (6 bases). The CDR3 consists of 14 residues. V lost 2 bases and J 0 bases, leaving 8 bases between the germline ends. Germline CDR1 SGDLS, CDR2 YYNGEE. In DNA form, the CDR3 reads TGTGCCAGCAGCGTGAGGGGGATGAACACTGAAGCTTTCTTT. It codes for CASSVRGMNTEAFF.

J is TRBJ1-1 and V is TRBV28; the match to TRBD1 covers 9 bases. CDR3 length: 12 amino acids. CDR1 is MDHEN and CDR2 is SYDVKM in the germline V gene. Unmatched junction bases numbered 4, after V lost 7 bases and J lost 7 bases. The CDR3 protein is CASIKTGGEAFF. As DNA, the CDR3 is TGTGCCAGCATCAAGACAGGGGGTGAAGCTTTCTTT.

The chain uses TRBV25-1 and TRBJ1-2; no clear D. The germline V gene encodes CDR1 MGHDK and CDR2 SYGVNS. This CDR3 spans 12 amino acids. The germline V and J ends were trimmed by 4 bases and 4 bases, with 7 bases remaining between them. The chain's CDR3 is CASSGDGYGYTF. The DNA for the CDR3 is TGTGCCAGCAGTGGAGATGGCTATGGCTACACCTTC.

This chain links TRBV7-9 with TRBJ2-1, with a tentative D call TRBD2 (5 bases). Germline CDR1 is SEHNR and CDR2 is FQNEAQ (reference sequence). Trimming shortened V by 0 bases and J by 7 bases, and 13 bases separated the two germline ends. The CDR3 totals 15 residues. CDR3 protein: CASSLAAPPGNEQFF. CDR3 bases: TGTGCCAGCAGCTTAGCAGCACCACCGGGGAATGAGCAGTTCTTC.

This chain joins TRBV18 and TRBJ2-7; 9 nucleotides align to TRBD2. Germline V gives CDR1 KGHSH, CDR2 LQKENI. J gave up 4 bases and V 6 bases, and 7 bases lay outside the gene matches. CDR3 length: 14 amino acids. CDR3 DNA: TGTGCCAGCTCCCAGGAAGCGGGAGGTTACGAGCAGTACTTC. Its translation is CASSQEAGGYEQYF.

The chain joins TRBV5-1 to TRBJ1-5, with D possibly being TRBD1 (5 bases). With 0 bases removed from V and 7 bases from J, the gap between germline ends came to 14 bases. CDR1 is SGHRS and CDR2 is YFSETQ in the germline V gene. This CDR3 region has 15 residues. The CDR3 coding sequence is TGCGCCAGCAGCTTGGGGGCGGGGACGGGGCAGCCCCAGCATTTT. The encoded protein is CASSLGAGTGQPQHF.

The chain uses TRBV7-2 and TRBJ2-5, with TRBD2 matching 7 bases. Losses at the gene ends were 4 bases for V and 9 bases for J; bases not matched to a gene: 8. Germline loops: CDR1 SGHTA, CDR2 FQGNSA. CDR3 size: 13 residues. CDR3: CASSSTSARAQYF. CDR3 bases: TGTGCCAGCAGCTCCACTAGCGCCAGGGCCCAGTACTTC.

This chain uses TRBV7-2 with TRBJ2-5, with TRBD2 as a possible D gene (6 bases). V dropped 5 bases and J dropped 4 bases, with 14 bases sitting between them. The CDR3 has 14 residues. Germline V gene lookup returns CDR1 SGHTA and CDR2 FQGNSA. Here the CDR3 DNA reads TGTGCCAGCAGCGGTGCGGGGAAGAGAGAGACCCAGTACTTC. Its translation is CASSGAGKRETQYF.

This clone has a handful of counts. This CDR3 is CASSSRDRVPQPQHF. In DNA, the CDR3 is TGTGCCAGCAGCTCCCGGGACAGGGTCCCTCAGCCCCAGCATTTT. The chain employs TRBV12-1 and TRBJ1-5; the DNA was not compared with TRBD1, the D call given in the table. TRBV12-1 is recorded as a pseudogene. The CDR3 runs to 15 residues.

Here the CDR3 DNA reads TGTGCCAGCAGCGGCCGACAGGTCCTTGAAGCTTTCTTT. Translated: CASSGRQVLEAFF. This chain links TRBV11-2 with TRBJ1-1, with D possibly being TRBD1 (6 bases). V was clipped by 5 bases and J by 7 bases, with 14 bases between them. The CDR3 contains 13 residues. Germline V CDR1 and CDR2: SGHAT, FQNNGV.

The chain carries TRBV2 and TRBJ1-5, with D possibly being TRBD1 (5 bases). Trimming left V 6 bases short and J 6 bases short, with 12 bases between. Germline V lookup: CDR1 SNHLY, CDR2 FYNNEI. The CDR3 has 13 amino acids. The DNA for the CDR3 is TGTGCCAGCAGGTACAGGCGGAGTCAGCCCCAGCATTTT. Protein: CASRYRRSQPQHF.

The V call is TRBV6-1, the J call TRBJ1-1, with D perhaps matching TRBD1 (5 bases). With 6 bases removed from V and 5 bases from J, the gap between germline ends came to 16 bases. The CDR3 is 14 amino acids. The germline V gene encodes CDR1 MNHNS and CDR2 SASEGT. CDR3 protein: CASRITGIRTEAFF. The CDR3 nucleotides read TGTGCCAGCAGAATAACAGGCATCAGGACTGAAGCTTTCTTT.

The chain uses TRBV10-3 and TRBJ1-1; 7 bases are a match to TRBD1. CDR3 length: 17 residues. The J segment lost 8 bases and the V segment lost 2 bases, leaving 17 bases of the junction unmatched. Germline CDR1 ENHRY, CDR2 SYGVKD. CDR3 bases: TGTGCCATCAGTGAGACTTGGGACAGACCTGATGCTACGGAAGCTTTCTTT. It specifies CAISETWDRPDATEAFF.

The V and J genes are TRBV11-2 and TRBJ2-7; perhaps TRBD2 as D (5 bases). Germline-derived CDR1 and CDR2 are SGHAT and FQNNGV. Between the trimmed V and J ends, which lost 0 bases and 2 bases, there was a span of 14 bases. This CDR3 has 16 amino acids. CDR3 bases: TGTGCCAGCAGCTTAGAAGGGAGACAAACAACCTACGAGCAGTACTTC. Its translation is CASSLEGRQTTYEQYF.

The chain employs TRBV11-2 and TRBJ2-7; 8 bases are shared with TRBD1. Germline-derived CDR1 and CDR2 are SGHAT and FQNNGV. The CDR3 totals 15 residues. V was pared by 5 bases and J by 7 bases, with 13 bases of the junction left unmatched. As DNA, the CDR3 is TGTGCCAGCAGCACAGGGGGGAGTTTCTATCGGGAGCAGTACTTC. Its translation: CASSTGGSFYREQYF.